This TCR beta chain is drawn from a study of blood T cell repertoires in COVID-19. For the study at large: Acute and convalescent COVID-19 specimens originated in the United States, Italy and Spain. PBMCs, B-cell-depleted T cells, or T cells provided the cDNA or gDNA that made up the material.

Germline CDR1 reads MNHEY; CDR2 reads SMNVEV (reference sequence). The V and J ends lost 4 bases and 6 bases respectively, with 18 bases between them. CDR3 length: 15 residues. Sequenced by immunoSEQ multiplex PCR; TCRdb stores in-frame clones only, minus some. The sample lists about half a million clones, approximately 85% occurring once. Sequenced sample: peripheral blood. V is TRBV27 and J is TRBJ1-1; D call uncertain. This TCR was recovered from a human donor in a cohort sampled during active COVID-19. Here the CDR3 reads CASSSSGIGHSEAFF. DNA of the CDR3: TGTGCCAGCAGTTCTTCCGGGATAGGGCATTCTGAAGCTTTCTTT.